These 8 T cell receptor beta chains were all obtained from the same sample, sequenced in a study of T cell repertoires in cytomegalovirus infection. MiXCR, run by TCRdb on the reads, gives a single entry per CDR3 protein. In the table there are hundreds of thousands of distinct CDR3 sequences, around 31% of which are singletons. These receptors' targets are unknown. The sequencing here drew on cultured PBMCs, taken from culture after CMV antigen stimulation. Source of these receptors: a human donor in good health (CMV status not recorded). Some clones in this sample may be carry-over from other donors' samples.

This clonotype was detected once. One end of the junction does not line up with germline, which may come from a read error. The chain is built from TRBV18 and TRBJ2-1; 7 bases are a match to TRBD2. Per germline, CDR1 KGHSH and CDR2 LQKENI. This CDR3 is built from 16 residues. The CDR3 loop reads CASSPKGSGAYNKQFF. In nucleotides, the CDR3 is TGTGCCAGCTCACCCAAGGGCAGCGGGGCCTACAATAAGCAGTTCTTC.

The chain's CDR3 is CASSIRQGARPQPQHF. DNA of the CDR3: TGTGCCAGTAGTATTCGACAGGGGGCCCGGCCTCAGCCCCAGCATTTT. The chain carries TRBV19 and TRBJ1-5; 10 bases fit TRBD1. The CDR3 loop spans 16 amino acids. The germline gives CDR1 LNHDA, CDR2 SQIVND (reference sequence). The V and J ends lost 3 bases and 6 bases, in that order; junction bases with no gene match: 8.

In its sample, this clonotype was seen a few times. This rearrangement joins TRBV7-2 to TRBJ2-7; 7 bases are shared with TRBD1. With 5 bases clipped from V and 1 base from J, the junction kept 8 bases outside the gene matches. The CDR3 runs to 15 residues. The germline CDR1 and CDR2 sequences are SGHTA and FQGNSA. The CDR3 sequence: CASSTRQGSSYEQYF. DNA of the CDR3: TGTGCCAGCAGCACGAGACAGGGTTCGTCCTACGAGCAGTACTTC.

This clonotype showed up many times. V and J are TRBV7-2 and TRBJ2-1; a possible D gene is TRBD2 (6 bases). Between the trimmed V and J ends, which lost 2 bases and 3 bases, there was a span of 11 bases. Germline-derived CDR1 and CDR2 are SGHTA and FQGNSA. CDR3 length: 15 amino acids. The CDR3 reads CASSLLGRNYNEQFF. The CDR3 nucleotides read TGTGCCAGCAGCTTACTGGGGAGGAACTACAATGAGCAGTTCTTC.

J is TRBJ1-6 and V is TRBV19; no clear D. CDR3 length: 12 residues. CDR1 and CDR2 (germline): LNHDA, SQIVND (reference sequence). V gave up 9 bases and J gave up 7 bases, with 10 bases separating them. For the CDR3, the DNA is TGTGCCAGCAACTTAGCGAATTCACCCCTCCACTTT. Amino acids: CASNLANSPLHF.

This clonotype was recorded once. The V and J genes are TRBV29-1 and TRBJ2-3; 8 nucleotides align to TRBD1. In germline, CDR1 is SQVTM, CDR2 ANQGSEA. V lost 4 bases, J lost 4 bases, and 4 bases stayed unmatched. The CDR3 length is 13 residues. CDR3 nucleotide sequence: TGCAGCGTTGCAGGACAGGGCCCAGATACGCAGTATTTT. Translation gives CSVAGQGPDTQYF.

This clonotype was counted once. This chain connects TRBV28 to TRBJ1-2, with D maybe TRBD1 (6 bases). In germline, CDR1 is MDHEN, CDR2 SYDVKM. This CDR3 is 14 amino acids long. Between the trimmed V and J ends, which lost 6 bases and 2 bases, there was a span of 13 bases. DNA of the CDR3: TGTGCCAGCAGCCCCGCCGACAGGAACTATGGCTACACCTTC. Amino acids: CASSPADRNYGYTF.

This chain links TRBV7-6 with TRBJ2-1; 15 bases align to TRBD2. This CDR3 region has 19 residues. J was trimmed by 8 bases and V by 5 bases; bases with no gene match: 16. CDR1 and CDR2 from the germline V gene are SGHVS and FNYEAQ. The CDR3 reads CASSPRWVGWTSGGDEQFF. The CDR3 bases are TGTGCCAGCAGCCCCCGTTGGGTGGGGTGGACTAGCGGGGGGGATGAGCAGTTCTTC.